What follows are 32 T cell receptor beta chains derived from one specimen sequenced in a study of post-analysis software for immune sequencing data. Findings and limits, study-wide: With TRBV5-6, TRBV5-1 and TRBV20-1 included, about five TRBV segments were more frequent in patients than in controls.

TCR beta cDNA libraries included unique molecular identifiers. One entry per CDR3 protein results from TCRdb running MiXCR on the PCR reads. The profile shows 700,000 to 800,000 distinct CDR3 sequences, 30% of them singletons. Which antigens these TCRs recognize remains unknown. The specimen was blood. The receptor source for this set is a girl aged 5-17 years with multiple sclerosis.

This rearrangement joins TRBV29-1 to TRBJ2-7, with a weak D call TRBD2 (6 bases). V was shortened by 7 bases and J by 5 bases, with 15 bases between the two germline ends. This CDR3 is 12 amino acids long. The V gene's germline CDR1 is SQVTM and CDR2 ANQGSEA. The CDR3 region is CSGIGTSNEQYF. CDR3 DNA sequence: TGCAGCGGGATCGGGACTTCCAACGAGCAGTACTTC.

This clonotype has just a few counts. This chain joins TRBV4-1 and TRBJ1-1; D might be TRBD1 (5 bases). The CDR3 has 13 residues. Germline assignment: CDR1 MGHRA and CDR2 YSYEKL. The V gene lost 7 bases and the J gene lost 6 bases, with 15 bases spanning the gap. The CDR3 sequence is CASTFVGGSEAFF. The CDR3 DNA sequence: TGCGCCAGCACGTTTGTTGGGGGGTCTGAAGCTTTCTTT.

This clonotype was detected only a few times. The chain combines TRBV29-1 with TRBJ2-6; no reliable D call. CDR1 is SQVTM and CDR2 is ANQGSEA in the germline V gene. The CDR3 has 12 amino acids. The V end lost 6 bases, the J end lost 4 bases, and 7 bases lay between the germline ends. The CDR3 here is CSVFEGANVLTF. The CDR3 DNA reads as TGCAGCGTGTTTGAAGGGGCCAACGTCCTGACTTTC. The whole variable domain, remainder taken from reference TRBV29-1 and TRBJ2-6, is SAVISQKPSRDICQRGTSLTIQCQVDSQVTMMFWYRQQPGQSLTLIATANQGSEATYESGFVIDKFPISRPNLTFSTLTVSNMSPEDSSIYLCSVFEGANVLTFGAGSRLTVL.

This clonotype was observed a handful of times. The chain is built from TRBV3-1 and TRBJ2-5, with D possibly matching TRBD2 (6 bases). CDR1 LGHDT and CDR2 YNNKEL come from the germline V gene (reference sequence). CDR3 size: 16 residues. V lost 0 bases and J lost 0, with 11 bases in between. The CDR3 reads CASSQDRGVYQETQYF. The CDR3 DNA reads TGTGCCAGCAGCCAAGACCGCGGGGTGTACCAAGAGACCCAGTACTTC.

The V call is TRBV6-5, the J call TRBJ1-2, with D hard to call. This CDR3 is 14 amino acids long. Germline V CDR1 and CDR2: MNHEY, SVGAGI. V lost 8 bases to trimming and J lost 3 bases, with 16 bases between them. This CDR3 is CASGPPGGHYGYTF. CDR3 DNA: TGTGCCAGCGGTCCCCCGGGAGGGCACTATGGCTACACCTTC.

This clonotype appeared a few times. J is TRBJ2-1 and V is TRBV29-1, with 11 bases that match TRBD2. Trimming cost V 4 bases and J 6 bases; bases outside gene matches: 5. The CDR3 totals 14 residues. Germline V gives CDR1 SQVTM, CDR2 ANQGSEA. CDR3 sequence (DNA): TGCAGCGTTGTTGAACTAGCGGGGGTCAATGAGCAGTTCTTC. The encoded protein is CSVVELAGVNEQFF.

The table lists this clonotype with a few counts. The gene calls are TRBV28 and TRBJ1-5; 7 bases fit TRBD1. Germline CDR1 MDHEN, CDR2 SYDVKM. V trimming: 1 base; J trimming: 0 bases; junction bases outside the gene matches: 3. The CDR3 has 16 amino acids. The CDR3 DNA reads TGTGCCAGCAGTTTATCGACAGGGTCTAGCAATCAGCCCCAGCATTTT. Residues: CASSLSTGSSNQPQHF.

The chain uses TRBV7-9 and TRBJ2-4, with D perhaps matching TRBD1 or TRBD2 (5 bases each). Looked up from germline, CDR1 is SEHNR and CDR2 is FQNEAQ (reference sequence). V was cut by 4 bases and J by 13 bases, with 11 bases left in between. The CDR3 loop spans 11 amino acids. The CDR3 here is CASSSWGPQYF. CDR3 in DNA: TGTGCCAGCAGCTCCTGGGGACCCCAGTACTTC.

This clonotype has more than one count but fewer than ten. This chain uses TRBV5-1 with TRBJ2-5; D is undetermined. The germline V gene encodes CDR1 SGHRS and CDR2 YFSETQ. V was trimmed by 4 bases and J by 2 bases, leaving 18 bases between them. The CDR3 has 16 amino acids. In DNA form, the CDR3 reads TGCGCCAGCAGCGTCCGCGCCGGGCACCTTCAAGAGACCCAGTACTTC. Amino acid sequence: CASSVRAGHLQETQYF.

The genes are TRBV9 and TRBJ2-1; 12 bases align to TRBD2. Germline V gene lookup returns CDR1 SGDLS and CDR2 YYNGEE. CDR3 length: 17 amino acids. V lost 2 bases and J lost 0; bases outside the gene matches: 3. The DNA of the CDR3 is TGTGCCAGCAGCGTGACTAGCGGGGGTAGCTCCTACAATGAGCAGTTCTTC. It encodes CASSVTSGGSSYNEQFF.

This clonotype was seen more than once but under ten times. V usage is TRBV6-5 and J usage is TRBJ2-3; D is ambiguous. V was pared by 0 bases and J by 4 bases, with 8 bases between. The CDR3 spans 14 residues. Per germline, CDR1 MNHEY and CDR2 SVGAGI. CDR3 residues: CASSYSIISDTQYF. The CDR3 bases are TGTGCCAGCAGTTACTCGATCATCTCAGATACGCAGTATTTT.

This clonotype was seen a handful of times. The chain uses TRBV4-1 and TRBJ2-3; D remains ambiguous. The V end lost 1 base, the J end lost 2 bases, and 13 bases lay between the germline ends. The length of the CDR3 is 16 residues. Germline CDR1 MGHRA, CDR2 YSYEKL. For the CDR3, the DNA is TGCGCCAGCAGCCAAGTCGACTTGATTTTCACAGATACGCAGTATTTT. This translates into CASSQVDLIFTDTQYF.

This clonotype came up a few times. V and J are TRBV6-4 and TRBJ1-4, with a tentative D call TRBD1 (5 bases). Germline-derived CDR1 and CDR2 are MRHNA and SNTAGT. Between the trimmed V and J ends, which lost 0 bases and 8 bases, there was a span of 10 bases. The CDR3 is made up of 14 amino acids. The CDR3 reads CASSDSAGSEKLFF. The CDR3 DNA reads TGTGCCAGCAGTGACTCGGCAGGGTCGGAAAAACTGTTTTTT.

This clonotype was detected only once. The rearrangement joins TRBV19 to TRBJ2-7; TRBD2 is a possible D gene (5 bases). Germline loops: CDR1 LNHDA, CDR2 SQIVND (reference sequence). The V end was cut by 5 bases, the J end by 5 bases, with 13 bases between. The length of the CDR3 is 13 residues. CDR3 coding DNA: TGTGCCAGTAGTTCAGGACCAGCGGACGAGCAGTACTTC. It is translated as CASSSGPADEQYF.

This clonotype was observed a few times. This sequence joins TRBV20-1 and TRBJ1-6; D not resolved. This CDR3 comprises 11 residues. Looked up from germline, CDR1 is DFQATT and CDR2 is SNEGSKA (reference sequence). Trimming pared 6 bases from V and 7 bases from J, leaving 7 bases between. CDR3 sequence (DNA): TGCAGTGCCAGCTGGAATTCACCCCTCCACTTT. This encodes CSASWNSPLHF.

The chain recombines TRBV5-1 with TRBJ2-4; 7 positions agree with TRBD2. The CDR3 contains 14 residues. The V gene end was trimmed by 4 bases and the J gene end by 2 bases; junction bases not matched to a gene: 3. Looked up from germline, CDR1 is SGHRS and CDR2 is YFSETQ. The CDR3 here is CASSGGGSKNIQYF. DNA of the CDR3: TGCGCCAGCAGCGGGGGGGGATCCAAAAACATTCAGTACTTC.

V is TRBV7-9 and J is TRBJ1-2; perhaps TRBD1 as D (6 bases). In germline, CDR1 is SEHNR, CDR2 FQNEAQ (reference sequence). The CDR3 has 16 amino acids. V was trimmed by 4 bases and J by 7 bases, leaving 22 bases between them. The CDR3 loop reads CASSSSDSLYLIGYTF. Here the CDR3 DNA reads TGTGCCAGCAGCTCATCGGACAGTCTCTACTTGATTGGCTACACCTTC. Variable domain in full (rest from reference TRBV7-9 and TRBJ1-2): DTGVSQNPRHKITKRGQNVTFRCDPISEHNRLYWYRQTLGQGPEFLTYFQNEAQLEKSRLLSDRFSAERPKGSFSTLEIQRTEQGDSAMYLCASSSSDSLYLIGYTFGSGTRLTVV.

The chain couples TRBV20-1 to TRBJ1-6; D remains unclear. The CDR3 runs 14 residues. Trimming removed 5 bases at V and 5 bases at J, with 13 bases between. CDR1 is DFQATT, CDR2 SNEGSKA, per germline (reference sequence). The CDR3 nucleotides are TGCAGTGCTGATCGGACGGGAAATAATTCACCCCTCCACTTT. Protein: CSADRTGNNSPLHF.

V is TRBV28 and J is TRBJ2-3; 9 nucleotides match TRBD1. The ends lost 5 bases at V and 2 bases at J; junction bases unmatched: 11. Germline CDR1 MDHEN, CDR2 SYDVKM. The CDR3 sequence is 17 residues long. CDR3 residues: CASSRMLRDRDTDTQYF. The CDR3 DNA reads as TGTGCCAGCAGTAGGATGCTCCGGGACAGGGACACAGATACGCAGTATTTT.

The chain employs TRBV27 and TRBJ2-7; tentative D call: TRBD1 (6 bases). The CDR3 runs to 15 residues. The V end was cut by 6 bases, the J end by 0 bases, with 15 bases between. Germline lookup yields CDR1 MNHEY and CDR2 SMNVEV (reference sequence). CDR3 residues: CASRHRAYSSYEQYF. The CDR3 region has the DNA TGTGCCAGCAGACACAGGGCCTACTCCTCCTACGAGCAGTACTTC.

This clonotype has a handful of counts. J is TRBJ2-1 and V is TRBV2; D is uncertain. The CDR3 extends over 15 amino acids. Trimming removed 7 bases at V and 2 bases at J, with 15 bases between. Germline V lookup: CDR1 SNHLY, CDR2 FYNNEI. The CDR3 is CASKSAGRPYNEQFF. The CDR3 DNA sequence: TGTGCCAGCAAGTCCGCAGGCCGCCCCTACAATGAGCAGTTCTTC.

The genes are TRBV5-4 and TRBJ1-5, with 10 bases identical to TRBD1. CDR3 length equals 16 residues. V was pared by 4 bases and J by 6 bases, with 10 bases of the junction left unmatched. Germline V gene sequence: CDR1 SGHNT, CDR2 YYREEE (reference sequence). Here the CDR3 DNA reads TGTGCCAGCAGCGGAGATGGGACAGGGGTTTGTCAGCCCCAGCATTTT. It yields the protein CASSGDGTGVCQPQHF.

In this sample, this clonotype turned up many times. This rearrangement joins TRBV20-1 to TRBJ2-7; D is perhaps TRBD1 or TRBD2 (5 bases each). The length of the CDR3 is 16 residues. Trimming stripped 1 base from V and 3 bases from J, with 19 bases between. The germline CDR1 and CDR2 sequences are DFQATT and SNEGSKA (reference sequence). CDR3 protein: CSARGLPGRMIYEQYF. The DNA of the CDR3 is TGCAGTGCTAGAGGCCTCCCGGGACGGATGATCTACGAGCAGTACTTC.

This CDR3 reads CASSRTSGVWQYF. CDR3 bases: TGTGCCAGCAGTCGGACTAGCGGGGTGTGGCAGTACTTC. The genes are TRBV7-9 and TRBJ2-5, with 12 bases fitting TRBD2. V was clipped by 6 bases and J by 11 bases; unmatched bases: 7. The CDR3 has 13 amino acids. Germline V gene sequence: CDR1 SEHNR, CDR2 FQNEAQ (reference sequence).

This clonotype showed up just a few times. V is TRBV7-2 and J is TRBJ2-3; TRBD1 agrees at 7 bases. V was clipped by 3 bases and J by 4 bases; unmatched bases: 4. This CDR3 is 14 amino acids long. Germline V lookup: CDR1 SGHTA, CDR2 FQGNSA. The chain's CDR3 is CASSFYQGADTQYF. CDR3 nucleotides: TGTGCCAGCAGCTTCTACCAGGGGGCAGATACGCAGTATTTT.

This clonotype was picked up many times. V usage is TRBV14 and J usage is TRBJ2-6; D is uncertain. Trimming cost V 6 bases and J 0 bases, with 6 bases left between them. The CDR3 sequence is 14 residues long. The germline V gene has CDR1 SGHDN and CDR2 FVKESK. The CDR3 coding sequence is TGTGCCAGCAGTTACTTCTCTGGGGCCAACGTCCTGACTTTC. Protein product: CASSYFSGANVLTF.

The rearrangement uses TRBV4-3 and TRBJ2-7; 7 nucleotides agree with TRBD2. This CDR3 region has 16 residues. V lost 0 bases, J lost 1 base, and 6 bases stayed unmatched. Germline V CDR1 and CDR2: LGHNA, YSLEER. The CDR3 DNA sequence: TGCGCCAGCAGCCAAGACTGGGGGGGTGGTTCCTACGAGCAGTACTTC. Its protein is CASSQDWGGGSYEQYF.

This clonotype was detected only a few times. CDR3 sequence (DNA): TGTGCCAGCAGGAAAACAGGGGGTGAGCAGTTCTTC. This translates into CASRKTGGEQFF. This chain links TRBV2 with TRBJ2-1, with TRBD1 matching over 8 bases. The CDR3 contains 12 residues. Germline CDR1 reads SNHLY; CDR2 reads FYNNEI. Germline trimming cut 6 bases from V and 9 bases from J; bases unmatched to any gene: 4.

The rearrangement uses TRBV28 and TRBJ1-2, with 9 bases matching TRBD1. From germline, CDR1 is MDHEN and CDR2 SYDVKM. The CDR3 totals 14 residues. The V gene end was trimmed by 4 bases and the J gene end by 12 bases; junction bases not matched to a gene: 12. CDR3 nucleotide sequence: TGTGCCAGCAGTTCTCCCGGGACAGGGACCTTGGACACCTTC. Translating gives CASSSPGTGTLDTF.

The gene calls are TRBV11-2 and TRBJ1-1, with D tentatively TRBD1 (5 bases). The germline gives CDR1 SGHAT, CDR2 FQNNGV. The germline V and J ends were trimmed by 3 bases and 10 bases, with 18 bases remaining between them. The CDR3 sequence is 14 residues long. In nucleotides, the CDR3 is TGTGCCAGCAGCTTGGGGGTGAGCCGGGACCCAGCTTTCTTT. Translating it yields CASSLGVSRDPAFF.

This clonotype was counted only a few times. V gene TRBV5-1 combines with J gene TRBJ2-3, with 11 nucleotides matching TRBD2. The V gene end was trimmed by 4 bases and the J gene end by 2 bases; junction bases not matched to a gene: 6. The CDR3 runs 16 residues. Germline V gene data show CDR1 as SGHRS and CDR2 as YFSETQ. The CDR3, as DNA: TGCGCCAGCAGCGCTGGGACTAGCGGAAACACAGATACGCAGTATTTT. Its translation: CASSAGTSGNTDTQYF.

This clonotype was seen only a few times. This chain uses TRBV6-4 with TRBJ2-5; no firm D call. This CDR3 spans 15 amino acids. The germline V gene has CDR1 MRHNA and CDR2 SNTAGT. Trimming shortened V by 4 bases and J by 11 bases, and 23 bases separated the two germline ends. This CDR3 is CASSALSGADNEQYF. The CDR3 nucleotides read TGTGCCAGCAGTGCCTTGTCCGGCGCTGACAATGAGCAGTACTTC.